The rows below give T cell receptor beta chains drawn from one sample of a study of T cell responses to AZD1222 COVID-19 vaccine. The data were produced by immunoSEQ multiplex PCR, yet TCRdb's version contains in-frame clones alone and is incomplete. The table shows tens of thousands of clones, with roughly nine tenths occurring only once. Here the sequenced sample was peripheral blood, taken 28 days after the second AZD1222 dose. These receptors were obtained from an adult who received the AZD1222 COVID-19 vaccine. Both conserved end residues are part of each CDR3. The order of the fields is CDR3 DNA, CDR3 protein, J gene, V gene, D gene, clone size. The D gene is left open where the match is weak. Size values are once, few and many counts, or a class for expanded clones, and some rows have none.

DNA: TGTGCCACCAGTGGGCCAGATCCTTACAATGAGCAGTTCTTC
CDR3: CATSGPDPYNEQFF
J: TRBJ2-1
V: TRBV24-1
D: -
size: -

DNA: TGTGCCAGCAGCCCTAATATCCAACTGAACACTGAAGCTTTCTTT
CDR3: CASSPNIQLNTEAFF
J: TRBJ1-1
V: TRBV4-2
D: -
size: few

DNA: TGTGCCAGTAGTATTCCGGGGCAGGCGAGCTCCTACAATGAGCAGTTCTTC
CDR3: CASSIPGQASSYNEQFF
J: TRBJ2-1
V: TRBV19
D: -
size: once

DNA: TGCGCCAGCAGCTTGACAGGGCGTACAGATGAAAAACTGTTTTTT
CDR3: CASSLTGRTDEKLFF
J: TRBJ1-4
V: TRBV5-1
D: -
size: -

DNA: TGCAGCGTTGTCCGGGGGAGCACTGAAGCTTTCTTT
CDR3: CSVVRGSTEAFF
J: TRBJ1-1
V: TRBV29-1
D: -
size: -

DNA: TGCAGTGCTACAGAGAACACTGAAGCTTTCTTT
CDR3: CSATENTEAFF
J: TRBJ1-1
V: TRBV20-1
D: -
size: -

DNA: TGTGCCAGCAGCCGAGAACTAGCGGGAGTACCCCCCACCTACGAGCAGTACTTC
CDR3: CASSRELAGVPPTYEQYF
J: TRBJ2-7
V: TRBV5-6
D: TRBD2
size: -

DNA: TGCGCCAGCAGCCAAGATAACTCAGACAATGAGCAGTTCTTC
CDR3: CASSQDNSDNEQFF
J: TRBJ2-1
V: TRBV4-3
D: -
size: -

DNA: TGCGCCAGCAGCCAAGATTCCGGGGAACGGGACGAGCAGTACTTC
CDR3: CASSQDSGERDEQYF
J: TRBJ2-7
V: TRBV4-3
D: -
size: -

DNA: TGCGCCAGCAGCGGCTACAGGGGGCATGGCTACACCTTC
CDR3: CASSGYRGHGYTF
J: TRBJ1-2
V: TRBV10-1
D: TRBD1
size: -

DNA: TGCGCCAGCAGCTTGGCCGGGACAGGGACCTATGGCTACACCTTC
CDR3: CASSLAGTGTYGYTF
J: TRBJ1-2
V: TRBV5-1
D: TRBD1
size: -

DNA: TGTGCCAGTCTGGGCAGGGGCAATTCACCCCTCCACTTT
CDR3: CASLGRGNSPLHF
J: TRBJ1-6
V: TRBV19
D: -
size: -

DNA: TGTGCCAGCAGCCCGGACAGGGACGGGAATGAGCAGTTCTTC
CDR3: CASSPDRDGNEQFF
J: TRBJ2-1
V: TRBV7-7
D: TRBD1
size: -

DNA: TGTGCCAGTAGTATAGATAGGCAGAGATCACGGCCCCAGCATTTT
CDR3: CASSIDRQRSRPQHF
J: TRBJ1-5
V: TRBV19
D: -
size: -

DNA: TGCAGCGTTCGGGGTGGGGCCAACGTCCTGACTTTC
CDR3: CSVRGGANVLTF
J: TRBJ2-6
V: TRBV29-1
D: -
size: few

DNA: TGTGCCAGCAGCTCAGGGAACCCCGGGGAGCTGTTTTTT
CDR3: CASSSGNPGELFF
J: TRBJ2-2
V: TRBV5-4
D: -
size: -

DNA: TGTGCCAGCGGGACACTGAATCAGCCCCAGCATTTT
CDR3: CASGTLNQPQHF
J: TRBJ1-5
V: TRBV28
D: -
size: -

DNA: TGCGCCAGCAGTGAGTCAGGGGGCGGCTACAATGAGCAGTTCTTC
CDR3: CASSESGGGYNEQFF
J: TRBJ2-1
V: TRBV10-1
D: TRBD1
size: -

DNA: TGTGCCAGCAGCCCGGATGTGAACACTGAAGCTTTCTTT
CDR3: CASSPDVNTEAFF
J: TRBJ1-1
V: TRBV9
D: -
size: -

DNA: TGCGCCAGCAGCCTAGCGGTTCAAGAGACCCAGTACTTC
CDR3: CASSLAVQETQYF
J: TRBJ2-5
V: TRBV4-1
D: -
size: -

DNA: TGCAGTGCTAGTTTCCAGGGTGGTACCGGGGAGCTGTTTTTT
CDR3: CSASFQGGTGELFF
J: TRBJ2-2
V: TRBV20-1
D: -
size: once

DNA: TGTGCCAGCAGCGTAGGTCCTGACCACTCCTACGAGCAGTACTTC
CDR3: CASSVGPDHSYEQYF
J: TRBJ2-7
V: TRBV9
D: -
size: -

DNA: TGTGCTAGTGGCCTTTCCTTCGAATACAGGGGGACTACCGGGGAGCTGTTTTTT
CDR3: CASGLSFEYRGTTGELFF
J: TRBJ2-2
V: TRBV12-5
D: TRBD1
size: -

DNA: TGTGCCAGCACTGACGCCAGGGAAGCTTTCTTT
CDR3: CASTDAREAFF
J: TRBJ1-1
V: TRBV12-3/TRBV12-4
D: -
size: -

DNA: TGCAGCGTCGAGGGCCAGGGGATATATGAGCAGTTCTTC
CDR3: CSVEGQGIYEQFF
J: TRBJ2-1
V: TRBV29-1
D: -
size: -

DNA: TGTGCCAGCAGTTACTCAGGTTTTTACGAGCAGTACTTC
CDR3: CASSYSGFYEQYF
J: TRBJ2-7
V: TRBV6-5
D: -
size: -

DNA: TGTGCCAGCAGATCCTTAGGTGAAGCTTTCTTT
CDR3: CASRSLGEAFF
J: TRBJ1-1
V: TRBV6-5
D: -
size: -

DNA: TGTGCCAGCAGTTTAGATTGGACAGCTAGTCAGCCCCAGCATTTT
CDR3: CASSLDWTASQPQHF
J: TRBJ1-5
V: TRBV27
D: -
size: -

DNA: TGTGCCAGCAGCCCAAGATCGGGGACAGGGGCCTACGAGCAGTACTTC
CDR3: CASSPRSGTGAYEQYF
J: TRBJ2-7
V: TRBV4-2
D: TRBD1
size: once

DNA: TGTGCCAGCAGTTTATCGACAGGAGCCTATGGCTACACCTTC
CDR3: CASSLSTGAYGYTF
J: TRBJ1-2
V: TRBV27
D: -
size: -

DNA: TGTGCCAGCAGCTTGAGTGACAGCTACAATGAGCAGTTCTTC
CDR3: CASSLSDSYNEQFF
J: TRBJ2-1
V: TRBV5-4
D: -
size: -

DNA: TGTGCCAGCAGCGTAGCTAGCTGGGGGGAGCTGTTTTTT
CDR3: CASSVASWGELFF
J: TRBJ2-2
V: TRBV9
D: -
size: -

DNA: TGCGCCAGCAGCCAAGATCGGGGCCCTGGAAACACCATATATTTT
CDR3: CASSQDRGPGNTIYF
J: TRBJ1-3
V: TRBV4-1
D: -
size: -

DNA: TGCGCCAGCAGCTTAAGCTCCTACGAGCAGTACTTC
CDR3: CASSLSSYEQYF
J: TRBJ2-7
V: TRBV5-1
D: -
size: few

DNA: TGTGCCAGCAGTTACGATCGGAAGGCCTACGAGCAGTACTTC
CDR3: CASSYDRKAYEQYF
J: TRBJ2-7
V: TRBV6-6
D: -
size: -

DNA: TGTGCCAGTAGTGCCAGCGCCGAGCAGTTCTTC
CDR3: CASSASAEQFF
J: TRBJ2-1
V: TRBV19
D: -
size: -

DNA: TGTGCCAGCAGCGCACAGGGACTGGACACAGATACGCAGTATTTT
CDR3: CASSAQGLDTDTQYF
J: TRBJ2-3
V: TRBV2
D: -
size: -

DNA: TGTGCCTGGAGTGTCGGGGGAGGGGTGGCAGATACGCAGTATTTT
CDR3: CAWSVGGGVADTQYF
J: TRBJ2-3
V: TRBV30
D: TRBD2
size: once

DNA: TGTGCCAGCAGCCAAGACCTAAGGAGAACAGATACGCAGTATTTT
CDR3: CASSQDLRRTDTQYF
J: TRBJ2-3
V: TRBV4-2
D: -
size: -

DNA: TGCAGCGTTTTAATTCCGTCGAGGCGGGAGCAGTACTTC
CDR3: CSVLIPSRREQYF
J: TRBJ2-7
V: TRBV29-1
D: -
size: -

DNA: TGTGCCAGCTCACCACCTTTCGGGGCGAGCGGGGAAGAGCAGTACTTC
CDR3: CASSPPFGASGEEQYF
J: TRBJ2-7
V: TRBV18
D: TRBD2
size: -

DNA: TGTGCCAGCAGGGCCTCTGGGGACGAGCAGTACTTC
CDR3: CASRASGDEQYF
J: TRBJ2-7
V: TRBV2
D: -
size: -

DNA: TGTGCCAGCAGCCAAGACTGGACGGGATCTAACTATGGCTACACCTTC
CDR3: CASSQDWTGSNYGYTF
J: TRBJ1-2
V: TRBV3-1/TRBV3-2
D: -
size: -

DNA: TGTGCCAGCAGCTTATTCCAAAGGGAAGGCCGTCAAGCTTTCTTT
CDR3: CASSLFQREGRQAFF
J: TRBJ1-1
V: TRBV7-9
D: -
size: -

DNA: TGTGCCAGCAGTGAAGTATCAGGGTTGCAGGGTAGAAGGAGGGAGCAGTACTTC
CDR3: CASSEVSGLQGRRREQYF
J: TRBJ2-7
V: TRBV6-1
D: -
size: -

DNA: TGTGCCAGCAGTCTGGGTGGGAAGACCGGGGAGCTGTTTTTT
CDR3: CASSLGGKTGELFF
J: TRBJ2-2
V: TRBV28
D: -
size: -

DNA: TGTGCCAGCAGTAAAATGCTAGCGGTGAGCACAGATACGCAGTATTTT
CDR3: CASSKMLAVSTDTQYF
J: TRBJ2-3
V: TRBV27
D: TRBD2
size: -

DNA: TGTGCCAGCAGTGGACTAGAGGGAGCCGGGGAGCTGTTTTTT
CDR3: CASSGLEGAGELFF
J: TRBJ2-2
V: TRBV5-4
D: TRBD2
size: -

DNA: TGTGCCAGCAGCCCAGGGAATACAGGGATATTGCTGGTAAACACCATATATTTT
CDR3: CASSPGNTGILLVNTIYF
J: TRBJ1-3
V: TRBV3-1/TRBV3-2
D: -
size: -

DNA: TGTGCCAGCAGCCCCACTGTGAGATCCGGCTACACCTTC
CDR3: CASSPTVRSGYTF
J: TRBJ1-2
V: TRBV6-5
D: -
size: -

DNA: TGTGCCAGCAGTCCTTCCCTCCCTAAAGCGGCTTTCTTT
CDR3: CASSPSLPKAAFF
J: TRBJ1-1
V: TRBV28
D: -
size: -

DNA: TGCGCCAGCAGCCCGACAGGGGCCCACACAGATACGCAGTATTTT
CDR3: CASSPTGAHTDTQYF
J: TRBJ2-3
V: TRBV4-3
D: TRBD1
size: few

DNA: TGTGCCAGCAGTTACGCCCAGGGACCCCTCCACTTT
CDR3: CASSYAQGPLHF
J: TRBJ1-6
V: TRBV6-5
D: -
size: -

DNA: TGTGCCAGCAGCCCATGGGGGGGCATTGGTTACGAGCAGTACTTC
CDR3: CASSPWGGIGYEQYF
J: TRBJ2-7
V: TRBV7-9
D: -
size: -

DNA: TGTGCCAGCAGCACGGGACAGTCTAATGAAAAACTGTTTTTT
CDR3: CASSTGQSNEKLFF
J: TRBJ1-4
V: TRBV5-5
D: TRBD1
size: -

DNA: TGTGCCAGCGGTACGGGACTTCCCAATCAGCCCCAGCATTTT
CDR3: CASGTGLPNQPQHF
J: TRBJ1-5
V: TRBV6-6
D: -
size: once

DNA: TGTGCCAGCATGCGGCTCGGACAGGGCTCTCAGCCCCAGCATTTT
CDR3: CASMRLGQGSQPQHF
J: TRBJ1-5
V: TRBV28
D: TRBD1
size: -

DNA: TGTGCCAGCAGCGACGGAGCGGGAGCAACCTACGAGCAGTACTTC
CDR3: CASSDGAGATYEQYF
J: TRBJ2-7
V: TRBV7-8
D: TRBD2
size: once

DNA: TGTGCCAGCAACAGGGACAGCTCCTACGAGCAGTACTTC
CDR3: CASNRDSSYEQYF
J: TRBJ2-7
V: TRBV9
D: TRBD1
size: -